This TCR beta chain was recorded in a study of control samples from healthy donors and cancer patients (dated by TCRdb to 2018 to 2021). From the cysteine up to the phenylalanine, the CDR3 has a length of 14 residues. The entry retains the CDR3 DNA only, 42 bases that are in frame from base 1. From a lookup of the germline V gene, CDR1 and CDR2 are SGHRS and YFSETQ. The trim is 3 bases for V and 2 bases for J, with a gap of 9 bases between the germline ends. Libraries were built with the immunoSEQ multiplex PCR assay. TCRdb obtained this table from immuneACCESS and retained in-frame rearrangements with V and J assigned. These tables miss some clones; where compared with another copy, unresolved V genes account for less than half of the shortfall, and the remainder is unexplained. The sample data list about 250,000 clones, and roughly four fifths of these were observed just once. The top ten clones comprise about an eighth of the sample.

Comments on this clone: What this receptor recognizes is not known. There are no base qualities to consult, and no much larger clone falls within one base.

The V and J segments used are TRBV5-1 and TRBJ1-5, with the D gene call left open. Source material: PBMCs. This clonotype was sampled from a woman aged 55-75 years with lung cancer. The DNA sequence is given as TGCGCCAGCAGCTCTAGCGGGGGCAATCAGCCCCAGCATTTT. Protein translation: CASSSSGGNQPQHF. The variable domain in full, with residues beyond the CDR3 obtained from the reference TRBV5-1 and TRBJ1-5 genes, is KAGVTQTPRYLIKTRGQQVTLSCSPISGHRSVSWYQQTPGQGLQFLFEYFSETQRNKGNFPGRFSGRQFSNSRSEMNVSTLELGDSALYLCASSSSGGNQPQHFGDGTRLSIL.